The entry below gives a single T cell receptor beta chain sequence along with its context. Its specificity is not known. At one end the junction does not follow the germline gene, possibly because of a read error. Total RNA amounts of at least 5.5 micrograms were extracted per sample. This CDR3 spans 15 amino acids. Germline assignment: CDR1 DFQATT and CDR2 SNEGSKA (reference sequence). The data were taken from a study of blood T cells in healthy people across ages. The use of a sample-barcoded 5' primer and a J-beta primer mix characterized a second PCR of about 7 to 12 cycles. Every cDNA molecule carried a tag from a template-switch adaptor bearing 12 random nucleotides. MiXCR was run by TCRdb on the 5' RACE reads, yielding one entry per CDR3 protein. The sample has about 940,000 distinct CDR3 sequences, under 50% seen once; the top ten hold roughly an eighth. Overall study results and limits: Roughly linear age-related decline in beta diversity appeared, significant by age around 42.

V is TRBV20-1 and J is TRBJ2-3; D call uncertain. The origin of this receptor is a man younger than 45 in good health. Specimen: blood. The CDR3 region has the DNA TGCAGTGCTAGAGGGGTGGGGATGGCTCGCTACGAGCAGTACTTT. Its protein is CSARGVGMARYEQYF.